Listed below are T cell receptor beta chains from one sample, sequenced in a study of T cell clones after liver transplantation. Assay used: immunoSEQ multiplex PCR; TCRdb lists only in-frame clones, some missing. The sample lists about 51,000 clones, approximately 71% seen once, with 9.5% to 10% in the top ten. This specimen was CD4+ T cells from blood, taken less than 70 months after liver transplant. The source of these receptors is a human patient who received a liver transplant. Some T cells may arise from the graft donor. Both conserved end residues are part of each CDR3. Fields, in order: CDR3 protein, CDR3 DNA, clone size, J gene, CDR3 length, V gene, D gene. A D gene is named only where the DNA matches it firmly. Only part of the rows carry a size: once, few, many, or a class if the clone is expanded.

CDR3: CASSQGAGETQYF
DNA: TGTGCCAGCAGCCAGGGGGCGGGGGAGACCCAGTACTTC
size: few
J: TRBJ2-5
length: 13
V: TRBV7-2
D: TRBD1

CDR3: CASSLHNSPLHF
DNA: TGTGCCAGCTCGCTCCATAATTCACCCCTCCACTTT
size: medium-sized
J: TRBJ1-6
length: 12
V: TRBV2
D: .

CDR3: CASSIDIRGAETQYF
DNA: TGTGCCAGTAGTATAGATATACGGGGGGCAGAGACCCAGTACTTC
size: few
J: TRBJ2-5
length: 15
V: TRBV19
D: .

CDR3: CASNGAANTGELFF
DNA: TGTGCCAGTAATGGGGCAGCGAACACCGGGGAGCTGTTTTTT
size: once
J: TRBJ2-2
length: 14
V: TRBV19
D: .

CDR3: CASTKSTEITDTQYF
DNA: TGTGCCAGCACCAAAAGCACAGAAATCACAGATACGCAGTATTTT
size: .
J: TRBJ2-3
length: 15
V: TRBV2
D: .

CDR3: CASSRNTGATSPLHF
DNA: TGTGCCAGCAGCCGAAATACAGGGGCCACATCACCCCTCCACTTT
size: few
J: TRBJ1-6
length: 15
V: TRBV7-2
D: TRBD1

CDR3: CAIRTGGGNEQFF
DNA: TGTGCCATCAGAACAGGGGGAGGCAATGAGCAGTTCTTC
size: few
J: TRBJ2-1
length: 13
V: TRBV10-3
D: TRBD1

CDR3: CASSVEGLGTGMVGNTEAFF
DNA: TGTGCCAGCAGCGTCGAGGGCCTAGGGACAGGGATGGTCGGGAACACTGAAGCTTTCTTT
size: .
J: TRBJ1-1
length: 20
V: TRBV9
D: TRBD1

CDR3: CASSLRPNTEAFF
DNA: TGTGCCAGCAGCTTGCGGCCGAACACTGAAGCTTTCTTT
size: .
J: TRBJ1-1
length: 13
V: TRBV5-5
D: .

CDR3: CACDISNTEAFF
DNA: TGTGCCTGTGACATTTCGAACACTGAAGCTTTCTTT
size: many
J: TRBJ1-1
length: 12
V: TRBV30
D: .

CDR3: CASSLAGTDTQYF
DNA: TGTGCCAGCAGCTTAGCAGGCACAGATACGCAGTATTTT
size: .
J: TRBJ2-3
length: 13
V: TRBV11-2
D: .

CDR3: CASSRYRAQGYTF
DNA: TGTGCCAGCAGTAGGTACAGGGCGCAGGGCTACACCTTC
size: .
J: TRBJ1-2
length: 13
V: TRBV28
D: .

CDR3: CATQRTGGRNQPQHF
DNA: TGTGCCACCCAAAGGACAGGGGGAAGGAATCAGCCCCAGCATTTT
size: few
J: TRBJ1-5
length: 15
V: TRBV19
D: TRBD1

CDR3: CASSSPPPRHTQYF
DNA: TGTGCCAGCAGCTCCCCACCACCCCGGCATACGCAGTATTTT
size: once
J: TRBJ2-3
length: 14
V: TRBV7-9
D: .

CDR3: CASSPRQRDGSPLHF
DNA: TGTGCCAGCTCACCGAGACAGCGCGACGGTTCACCCCTCCACTTT
size: once
J: TRBJ1-6
length: 15
V: TRBV18
D: .

CDR3: CASSEDRDRSPLHF
DNA: TGCGCCAGCAGTGAGGACAGGGACCGTTCACCCCTCCACTTT
size: .
J: TRBJ1-6
length: 14
V: TRBV10-2
D: TRBD1

CDR3: CASSASLAGGSYNEQFF
DNA: TGTGCCAGCAGCGCCAGCCTAGCGGGGGGGAGTTACAATGAGCAGTTCTTC
size: .
J: TRBJ2-1
length: 17
V: TRBV7-9
D: TRBD2